This T cell receptor beta chain was profiled in a study of blood T cell repertoires in COVID-19. At the level of the study: Sources were T cells, B-cell-depleted T cells, or PBMCs; the material itself was cDNA or gDNA.

Authors' analysis steps: Reference gene primers were amplified, and this amplification served to estimate nucleated cell counts. Only in-frame clones appear in the TCRdb table, and some are missing; sequencing was by immunoSEQ multiplex PCR. Clone size and the V and J calls come from that table; the DNA yielded D and trimming. The sample contains some 46,000 clones, around nine tenths of which appear only once. Germline V gene sequence: CDR1 SGHTA, CDR2 FQGTGA. With 5 bases clipped from V and 2 bases from J, the junction kept 7 bases outside the gene matches. The CDR3 is made up of 16 amino acids. This receptor was taken from a man aged 50 to 59 with acute or convalescent COVID-19. The chain uses TRBV7-3 and TRBJ2-1; 9 nucleotides agree with TRBD2. The sequenced material came from peripheral blood. Written as DNA, the CDR3 is TGTGCCAGCAGCCTCAGACTAGCGGCAACCTACAATGAGCAGTTCTTC. Protein: CASSLRLAATYNEQFF. The full variable domain, rest sourced from reference TRBV7-3 and TRBJ2-1, is GAGVSQTPSNKVTEKGKYVELRCDPISGHTALYWYRQSLGQGPEFLIYFQGTGAADDSGLPNDRFFAVRPEGSVSTLKIQRTERGDSAVYLCASSLRLAATYNEQFFGPGTRLTVL.